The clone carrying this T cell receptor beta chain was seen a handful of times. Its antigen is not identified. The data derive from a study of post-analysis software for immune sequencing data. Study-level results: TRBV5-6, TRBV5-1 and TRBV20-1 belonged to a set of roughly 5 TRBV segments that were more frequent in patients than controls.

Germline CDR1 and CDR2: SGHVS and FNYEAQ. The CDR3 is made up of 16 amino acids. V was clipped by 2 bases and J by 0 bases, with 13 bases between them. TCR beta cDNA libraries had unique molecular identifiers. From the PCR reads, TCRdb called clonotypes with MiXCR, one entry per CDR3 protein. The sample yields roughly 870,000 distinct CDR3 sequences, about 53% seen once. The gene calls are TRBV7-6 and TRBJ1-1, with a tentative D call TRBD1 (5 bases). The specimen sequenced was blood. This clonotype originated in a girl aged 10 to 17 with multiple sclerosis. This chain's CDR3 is CASSLPPGSMNTEAFF. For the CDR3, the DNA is TGTGCCAGCAGCTTACCGCCAGGGTCAATGAACACTGAAGCTTTCTTT.